Listed below are T cell receptor beta chains from one sample, sequenced in a study of blood T cell repertoires in COVID-19. Some clones are missing from TCRdb's copy, which holds only in-frame ones; the method was immunoSEQ multiplex PCR. The sample lists under 250,000 clones, under 90% occurring once. Sequencing was performed on peripheral blood. These receptors were taken from a woman older than 75 with acute or convalescent COVID-19. CDR3s include the opening cysteine and the closing phenylalanine or tryptophan. Fields, in order: CDR3 DNA, CDR3 protein, J gene, V gene, D gene, clone size. D genes are given only for firm matches. Expanded clones get a size class; other rows say once, few or many, or leave the size out.

cdr3_nt: TGTGCCAGCAGCGCGGACACTTATAGCAATCAGCCCCAGCATTTT; cdr3_aa: CASSADTYSNQPQHF; j_call: TRBJ1-5; v_call: TRBV9; d_call: .; clone_size: .
cdr3_nt: TGTGCCAGCAGCCGGACAGGGGCATTAGATACGCAGTATTTT; cdr3_aa: CASSRTGALDTQYF; j_call: TRBJ2-3; v_call: TRBV7-3; d_call: TRBD1; clone_size: .
cdr3_nt: TGTGCCAGCAGTTATTCTATAGCGGGGGCCTCCAATGAGCAGTTCTTC; cdr3_aa: CASSYSIAGASNEQFF; j_call: TRBJ2-1; v_call: TRBV6-5; d_call: TRBD2; clone_size: .
cdr3_nt: TGTGCCAGCAGTTACTCTGGGGGCAAAGGCTACACCTTC; cdr3_aa: CASSYSGGKGYTF; j_call: TRBJ1-2; v_call: TRBV6-2/TRBV6-3; d_call: .; clone_size: .
cdr3_nt: TGTGCCAGCAGTGAAGCAGGCCTAAGCGGCACTGAAGCTTTCTTT; cdr3_aa: CASSEAGLSGTEAFF; j_call: TRBJ1-1; v_call: TRBV6-1; d_call: .; clone_size: many
cdr3_nt: TGTGCCAGCAGTGGCCTGGACAGTTGGAACCAGTATGGCTACACCTTC; cdr3_aa: CASSGLDSWNQYGYTF; j_call: TRBJ1-2; v_call: TRBV6-1; d_call: .; clone_size: few
cdr3_nt: TGTGCCAGCAGCTGGGACAGGGGGAATGAAAAACTGTTTTTT; cdr3_aa: CASSWDRGNEKLFF; j_call: TRBJ1-4; v_call: TRBV5-6; d_call: TRBD1; clone_size: few
cdr3_nt: TGTGCCTGGTCCACCTGGGGGCGCGTTTCACCCCTCCACTTT; cdr3_aa: CAWSTWGRVSPLHF; j_call: TRBJ1-6; v_call: TRBV30; d_call: .; clone_size: .
cdr3_nt: TGTGCCAGCAGCTCCCCCAGCAGACAACACAATGAGCAGTTCTTC; cdr3_aa: CASSSPSRQHNEQFF; j_call: TRBJ2-1; v_call: TRBV7-3; d_call: .; clone_size: .
cdr3_nt: TGCGCCAGCAAACGGGAGGGTTCCGAGCAGTACTTC; cdr3_aa: CASKREGSEQYF; j_call: TRBJ2-7; v_call: TRBV5-1; d_call: TRBD2; clone_size: few
cdr3_nt: TGTGCCTGGGACAGGGATAACTATGGCTACACCTTC; cdr3_aa: CAWDRDNYGYTF; j_call: TRBJ1-2; v_call: TRBV30; d_call: TRBD1; clone_size: .
cdr3_nt: TGCGCCAGCAGTGCTTGTAACCGGGACAGGGCGATAAGTGAGCAGTACTTC; cdr3_aa: CASSACNRDRAISEQYF; j_call: TRBJ2-7; v_call: TRBV10-1; d_call: TRBD1; clone_size: .
cdr3_nt: TGTGCCAGCAGTATACAGGCTAACACTGAAGCTTTCTTT; cdr3_aa: CASSIQANTEAFF; j_call: TRBJ1-1; v_call: TRBV6-5; d_call: .; clone_size: .
cdr3_nt: TGCGCCAGCAGCCAAGATTTTCAGGGCAACTATGGCTACACCTTC; cdr3_aa: CASSQDFQGNYGYTF; j_call: TRBJ1-2; v_call: TRBV4-1; d_call: .; clone_size: .
cdr3_nt: TGTGCCAGCACCCTGAGGGGGGGCTCTGGAAACACCATATATTTT; cdr3_aa: CASTLRGGSGNTIYF; j_call: TRBJ1-3; v_call: TRBV5-4; d_call: .; clone_size: .
cdr3_nt: TGTGCCAGCAGTGCGGACAGGACGGCGGGAGCTTTCTTT; cdr3_aa: CASSADRTAGAFF; j_call: TRBJ1-1; v_call: TRBV25-1; d_call: TRBD1; clone_size: .
cdr3_nt: TGTGCCAGCAGTTTTCCCGACAGCACGGTCGAGCAGTTCTTC; cdr3_aa: CASSFPDSTVEQFF; j_call: TRBJ2-1; v_call: TRBV27; d_call: .; clone_size: .
cdr3_nt: TGTGCCAGCAGCCAAGATAGGGGAGACAGGGGGCGGACCGGGGAGCTGTTTTTT; cdr3_aa: CASSQDRGDRGRTGELFF; j_call: TRBJ2-2; v_call: TRBV14; d_call: TRBD1; clone_size: .
cdr3_nt: TGTGCCAGCAGCTTATTTGTTGACAGCCTTAAAGAGACCCAGTACTTC; cdr3_aa: CASSLFVDSLKETQYF; j_call: TRBJ2-5; v_call: TRBV7-7; d_call: .; clone_size: .
cdr3_nt: TGTGCCAGCAGGGAGGGACAGGCCATGAACACTGAAGCTTTCTTT; cdr3_aa: CASREGQAMNTEAFF; j_call: TRBJ1-1; v_call: TRBV6-5; d_call: TRBD1; clone_size: .